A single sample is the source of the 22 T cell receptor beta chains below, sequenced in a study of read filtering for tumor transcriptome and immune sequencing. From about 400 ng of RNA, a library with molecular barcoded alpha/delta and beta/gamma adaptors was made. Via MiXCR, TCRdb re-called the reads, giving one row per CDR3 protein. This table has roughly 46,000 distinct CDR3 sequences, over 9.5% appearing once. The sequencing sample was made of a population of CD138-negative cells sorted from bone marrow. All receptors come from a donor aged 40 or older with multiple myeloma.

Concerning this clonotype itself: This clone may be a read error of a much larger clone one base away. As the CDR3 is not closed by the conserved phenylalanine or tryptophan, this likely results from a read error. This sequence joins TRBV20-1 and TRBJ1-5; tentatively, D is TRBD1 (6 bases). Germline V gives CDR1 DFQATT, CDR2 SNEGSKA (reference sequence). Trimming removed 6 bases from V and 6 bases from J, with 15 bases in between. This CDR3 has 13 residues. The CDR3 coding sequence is TGCAGTGCGGGCAGGGGCTTGGGTCAGCCCCAGCATTCT. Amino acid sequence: CSAGRGLGQPQHS.

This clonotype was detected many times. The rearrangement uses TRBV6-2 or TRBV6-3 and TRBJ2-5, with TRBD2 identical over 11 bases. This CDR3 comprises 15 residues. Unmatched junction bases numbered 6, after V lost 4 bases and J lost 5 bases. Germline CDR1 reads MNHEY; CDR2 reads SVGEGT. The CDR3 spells CASSFSGRAEETQYF. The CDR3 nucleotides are TGTGCCAGCAGTTTTAGCGGGAGGGCCGAGGAGACCCAGTACTTC.

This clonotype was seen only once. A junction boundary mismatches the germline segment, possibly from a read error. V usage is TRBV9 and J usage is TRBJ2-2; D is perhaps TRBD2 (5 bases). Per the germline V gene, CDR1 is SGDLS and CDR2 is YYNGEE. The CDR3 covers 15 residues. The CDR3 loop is CASSVGSEYTGELFF. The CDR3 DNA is TGTGCTAGCAGCGTAGGTAGCGAGTACACCGGGGAGCTGTTTTTT.

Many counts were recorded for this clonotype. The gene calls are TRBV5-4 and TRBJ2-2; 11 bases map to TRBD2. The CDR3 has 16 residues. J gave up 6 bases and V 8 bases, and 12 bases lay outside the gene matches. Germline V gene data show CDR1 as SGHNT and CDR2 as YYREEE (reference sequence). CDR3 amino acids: CASSPTSGRGSGELFF. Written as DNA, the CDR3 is TGTGCCAGTAGCCCTACTAGCGGGAGAGGGTCCGGGGAGCTGTTTTTT.

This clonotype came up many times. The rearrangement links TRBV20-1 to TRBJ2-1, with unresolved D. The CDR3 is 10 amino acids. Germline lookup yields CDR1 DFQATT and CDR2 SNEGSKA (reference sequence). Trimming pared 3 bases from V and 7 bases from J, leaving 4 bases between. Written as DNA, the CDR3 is TGCAGTGCTAGGCAAAATGAGCAGTTCTTC. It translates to CSARQNEQFF.

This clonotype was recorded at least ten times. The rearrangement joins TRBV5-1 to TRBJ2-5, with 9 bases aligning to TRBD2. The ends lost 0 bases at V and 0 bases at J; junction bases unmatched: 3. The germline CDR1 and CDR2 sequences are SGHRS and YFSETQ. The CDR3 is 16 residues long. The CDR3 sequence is CASSLVLAGDQETQYF. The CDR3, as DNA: TGCGCCAGCAGCTTGGTACTAGCGGGCGACCAAGAGACCCAGTACTTC.

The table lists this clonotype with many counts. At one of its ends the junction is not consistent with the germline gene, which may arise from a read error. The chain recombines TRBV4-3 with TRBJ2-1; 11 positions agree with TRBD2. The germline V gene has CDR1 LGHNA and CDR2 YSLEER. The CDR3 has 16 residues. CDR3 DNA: TGTGCCAGCAGCCCCAAAGTAGCGGGAGGGCCGGGTGAGCAGTTCTTC. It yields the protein CASSPKVAGGPGEQFF.

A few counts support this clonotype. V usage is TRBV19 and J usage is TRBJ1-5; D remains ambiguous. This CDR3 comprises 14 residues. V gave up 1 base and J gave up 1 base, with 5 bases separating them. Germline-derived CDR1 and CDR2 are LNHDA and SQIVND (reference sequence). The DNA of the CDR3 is TGTGCCAGTAGTATAGCCGGGAGCAATCAGCCCCAGCATTTT. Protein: CASSIAGSNQPQHF.

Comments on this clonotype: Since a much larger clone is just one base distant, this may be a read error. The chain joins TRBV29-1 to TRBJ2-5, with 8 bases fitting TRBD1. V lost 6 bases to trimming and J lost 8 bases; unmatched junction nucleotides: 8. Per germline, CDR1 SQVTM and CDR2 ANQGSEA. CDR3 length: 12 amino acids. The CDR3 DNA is TGCAGCGTGGACAGGGCGGCGGATACCCAGTACTTC. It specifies CSVDRAADTQYF. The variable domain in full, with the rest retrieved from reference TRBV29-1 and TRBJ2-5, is SAVISQKPSRDICQRGTSLTIQCQVDSQVTMMFWYRQQPGQSLTLIATANQGSEATYESGFVIDKFPISRPNLTFSTLTVSNMSPEDSSIYLCSVDRAADTQYFGPGTRLLVL.

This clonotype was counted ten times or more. In DNA form, the CDR3 reads TGCGCCAGCACCCCGGACAGCTACAATGAGCAGTTCTTC. This codes for CASTPDSYNEQFF. The chain has TRBV5-1 and TRBJ2-1, with D possibly TRBD1 on 6 matching bases. Germline V gene data show CDR1 as SGHRS and CDR2 as YFSETQ. Between the trimmed V and J ends, which lost 6 bases and 3 bases, there was a span of 10 bases. The CDR3 length is 13 residues.

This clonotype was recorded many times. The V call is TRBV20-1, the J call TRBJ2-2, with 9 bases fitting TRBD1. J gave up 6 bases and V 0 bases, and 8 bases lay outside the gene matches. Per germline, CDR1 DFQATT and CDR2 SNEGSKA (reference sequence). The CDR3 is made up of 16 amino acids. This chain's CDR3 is CSARDRRQGDAGELFF. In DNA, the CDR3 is TGCAGTGCTAGAGATCGCCGACAGGGGGACGCCGGGGAGCTGTTTTTT.

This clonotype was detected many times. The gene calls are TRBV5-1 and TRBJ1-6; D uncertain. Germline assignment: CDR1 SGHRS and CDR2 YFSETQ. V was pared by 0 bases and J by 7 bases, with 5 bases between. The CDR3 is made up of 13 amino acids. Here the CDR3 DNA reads TGCGCCAGCAGCTTGGAAGGCAATTCACCCCTCCACTTT. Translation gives CASSLEGNSPLHF.

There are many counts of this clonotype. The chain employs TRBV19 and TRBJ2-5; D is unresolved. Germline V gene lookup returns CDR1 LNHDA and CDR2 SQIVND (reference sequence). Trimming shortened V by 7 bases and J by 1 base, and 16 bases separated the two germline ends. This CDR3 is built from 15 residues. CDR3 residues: CASTSTARAQETQYF. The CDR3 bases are TGTGCCAGTACTAGTACTGCTCGGGCCCAAGAGACCCAGTACTTC.

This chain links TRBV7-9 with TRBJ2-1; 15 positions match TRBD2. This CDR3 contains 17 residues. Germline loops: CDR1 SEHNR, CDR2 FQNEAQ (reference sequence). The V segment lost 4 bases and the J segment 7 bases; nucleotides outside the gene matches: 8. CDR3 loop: CASSSRTGTSGGNEQFF. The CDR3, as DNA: TGTGCCAGCAGCTCGCGGACCGGGACTAGCGGGGGGAATGAGCAGTTCTTC.

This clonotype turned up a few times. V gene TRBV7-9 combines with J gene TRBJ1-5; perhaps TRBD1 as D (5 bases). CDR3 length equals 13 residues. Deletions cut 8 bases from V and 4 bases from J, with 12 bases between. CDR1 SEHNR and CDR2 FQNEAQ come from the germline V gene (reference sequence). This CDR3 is CASAPSGNQPQHF. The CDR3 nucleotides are TGTGCCAGCGCACCCTCAGGGAATCAGCCCCAGCATTTT.

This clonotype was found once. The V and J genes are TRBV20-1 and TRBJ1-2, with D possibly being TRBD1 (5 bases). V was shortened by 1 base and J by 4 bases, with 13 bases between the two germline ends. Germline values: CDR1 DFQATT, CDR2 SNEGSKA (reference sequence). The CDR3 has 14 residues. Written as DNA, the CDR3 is TGCAGTGCTAGAGCCCCCGGGGGTGGCTATGGCTACACCTTC. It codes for CSARAPGGGYGYTF.

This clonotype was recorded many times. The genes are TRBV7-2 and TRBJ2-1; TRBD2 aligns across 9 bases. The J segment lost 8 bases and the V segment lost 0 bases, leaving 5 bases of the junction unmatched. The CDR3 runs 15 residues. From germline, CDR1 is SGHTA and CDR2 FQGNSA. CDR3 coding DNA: TGTGCCAGCAGCTTAGCGGTAATAGCGGGAGATGAGCAGTTCTTC. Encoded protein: CASSLAVIAGDEQFF.

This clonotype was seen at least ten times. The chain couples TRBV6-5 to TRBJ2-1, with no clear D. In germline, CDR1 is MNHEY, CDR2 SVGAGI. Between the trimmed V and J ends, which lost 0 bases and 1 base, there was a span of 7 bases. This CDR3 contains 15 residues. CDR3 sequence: CASSYSSHSYNEQFF. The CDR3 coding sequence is TGTGCCAGCAGTTACTCGAGTCATTCCTACAATGAGCAGTTCTTC.

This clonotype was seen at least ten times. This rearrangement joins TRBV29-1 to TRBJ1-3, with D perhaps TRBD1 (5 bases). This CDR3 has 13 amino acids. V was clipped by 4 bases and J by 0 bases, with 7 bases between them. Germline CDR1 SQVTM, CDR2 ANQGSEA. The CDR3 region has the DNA TGCAGCGTTGGGGGGGTCTCTGGAAACACCATATATTTT. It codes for CSVGGVSGNTIYF.

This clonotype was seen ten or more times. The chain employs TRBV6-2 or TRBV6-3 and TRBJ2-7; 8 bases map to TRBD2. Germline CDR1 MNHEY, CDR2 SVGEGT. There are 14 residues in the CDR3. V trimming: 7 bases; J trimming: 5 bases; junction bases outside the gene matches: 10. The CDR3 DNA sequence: TGTGCCAGCACCCCCGGGACTAGGCGGAACGAGCAGTACTTC. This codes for CASTPGTRRNEQYF.

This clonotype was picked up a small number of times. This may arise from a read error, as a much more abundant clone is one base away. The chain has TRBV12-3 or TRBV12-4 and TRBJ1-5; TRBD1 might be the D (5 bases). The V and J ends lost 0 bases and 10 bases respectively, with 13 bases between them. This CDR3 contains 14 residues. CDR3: CASSLAGGFSPQHF. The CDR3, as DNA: TGTGCCAGCAGTTTAGCGGGGGGGTTCAGTCCCCAGCATTTT.

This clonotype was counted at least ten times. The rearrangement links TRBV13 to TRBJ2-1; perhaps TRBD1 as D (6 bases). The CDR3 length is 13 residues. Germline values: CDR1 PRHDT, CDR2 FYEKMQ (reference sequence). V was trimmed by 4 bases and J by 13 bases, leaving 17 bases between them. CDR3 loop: CASSSTGTYYQFF. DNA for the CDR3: TGTGCCAGCAGCTCGACAGGTACCTACTACCAGTTCTTC.